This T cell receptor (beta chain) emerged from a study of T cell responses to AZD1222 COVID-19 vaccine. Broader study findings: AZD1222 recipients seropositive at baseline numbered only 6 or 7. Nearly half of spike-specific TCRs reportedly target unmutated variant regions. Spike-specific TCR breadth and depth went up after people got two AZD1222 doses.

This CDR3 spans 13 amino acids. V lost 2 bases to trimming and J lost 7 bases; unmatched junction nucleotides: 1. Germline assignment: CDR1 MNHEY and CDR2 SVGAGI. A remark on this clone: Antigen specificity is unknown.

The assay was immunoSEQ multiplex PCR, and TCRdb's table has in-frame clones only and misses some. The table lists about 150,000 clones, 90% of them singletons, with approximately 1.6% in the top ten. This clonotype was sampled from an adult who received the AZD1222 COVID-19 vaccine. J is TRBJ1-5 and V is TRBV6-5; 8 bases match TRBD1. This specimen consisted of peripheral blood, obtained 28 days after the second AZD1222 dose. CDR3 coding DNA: TGTGCCAGCAGTTACGACAGGGGACAGCCCCAGCATTTT. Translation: CASSYDRGQPQHF.